This TCR beta chain was identified in a study of long-term antiretroviral therapy in people with HIV. The germline V gene has CDR1 SEHNR and CDR2 FQNEAQ (reference sequence). The trim removed 5 bases at V and 4 bases at J, leaving 11 bases unmatched. CDR3 length equals 18 residues. This clone was seen once. It was version v3.0 of the immunoSEQ assay that was run at survey level. Clones were read by immunoSEQ multiplex PCR, and TCRdb kept only the in-frame ones, dropping some. The sample carries tens of thousands of clones, about 91% recorded once. This receptor was obtained from a man under 40 with HIV. The V call is TRBV7-9, the J call TRBJ2-3, with 14 bases aligning to TRBD2. Sequenced here: unsorted PBMCs, sampled more than 4.3 years after starting antiretroviral therapy. The CDR3 region is CASSPRTSGGSRADTQYF. Here the CDR3 DNA reads TGTGCCAGCAGCCCACGGACTAGCGGGGGGTCCAGGGCAGATACGCAGTATTTT.